Shown below are 7 T cell receptor beta chains from a single sample sequenced in a study of CD8 T cells in Susac syndrome. RNA in amounts of roughly 0.45 to 1 ug was reverse transcribed with random hexamers. TCRdb re-called the immunoSEQ multiplex PCR reads with MiXCR, one entry per CDR3 protein. The sample lists about 210,000 distinct CDR3 sequences, 95% seen once, with 0.095% in the top ten. Sample: CD4+ T cells from PBMCs. These receptors originate from a human donor with multiple sclerosis.

The chain carries TRBV5-1 and TRBJ2-3; no reliable D call. Per the germline V gene, CDR1 is SGHRS and CDR2 is YFSETQ. Trimming pared 4 bases from V and 5 bases from J, leaving 5 bases between. CDR3 length: 11 amino acids. CDR3: CASSAEDTQYF. CDR3 DNA sequence: TGCGCCAGCAGCGCGGAAGATACGCAGTATTTT.

The gene calls are TRBV12-3 or TRBV12-4 and TRBJ2-1, with 11 bases that match TRBD2. The CDR3 runs 15 residues. V gave up 3 bases and J gave up 7 bases; unmatched junction bases: 5. The CDR3 loop reads CASSFTSGRVNEQFF. CDR3 sequence (DNA): TGTGCCAGCAGTTTTACTAGCGGGAGAGTGAATGAGCAGTTCTTC.

The chain combines TRBV6-5 with TRBJ2-4; no clear D gene. V lost 5 bases and J 8 bases, leaving 13 bases between the germline ends. CDR3 length equals 13 residues. Germline V gives CDR1 MNHEY, CDR2 SVGAGI. The CDR3 region has the DNA TGTGCCAGCAGTCCGCTTGGGCCCCACATTCAGTACTTC. Its protein product is CASSPLGPHIQYF.

The chain is built from TRBV18 and TRBJ2-7; D possibly matches TRBD1 or TRBD2 (5 bases each). Trimming took off 5 bases at V and 7 bases at J, with 12 bases between the two ends. This CDR3 comprises 12 residues. Germline CDR1 KGHSH, CDR2 LQKENI. The CDR3, as DNA: TGTGCCAGCTCATCCGGGGCCCGAGAGCAGTACTTC. Amino acid sequence: CASSSGAREQYF.

CDR3 amino acids: CASSLRGGWRGDNSPLHF. The CDR3, as DNA: TGTGCCAGCAGCTTGAGGGGTGGTTGGAGGGGAGACAATTCACCCCTCCACTTT. This chain connects TRBV13 to TRBJ1-6; D is perhaps TRBD1 (5 bases). Germline-derived CDR1 and CDR2 are PRHDT and FYEKMQ (reference sequence). V dropped 3 bases and J dropped 7 bases, with 22 bases sitting between them. This CDR3 is 18 amino acids long.

Here the CDR3 DNA reads TGTGCCAGCAGCCAAGACTTGACAGGGATTCGGCCCCAGCATTTT. Translating gives CASSQDLTGIRPQHF. V gene TRBV4-2 combines with J gene TRBJ1-5; TRBD1 matches 7 bases. V lost 0 bases and J lost 9; bases outside the gene matches: 8. The germline V gene encodes CDR1 LGHNA and CDR2 YNFKEQ. The CDR3 consists of 15 residues.

The rearrangement joins TRBV20-1 to TRBJ2-1, with 7 bases aligning to TRBD2. The ends lost 5 bases at V and 8 bases at J; junction bases unmatched: 18. CDR1 DFQATT and CDR2 SNEGSKA come from the germline V gene (reference sequence). This CDR3 is 16 amino acids long. CDR3 bases: TGCAGTGCTCCCCCTCTACTAGCGCTAAAAGGCTATGAGCAGTTCTTC. It specifies CSAPPLLALKGYEQFF.